This T cell receptor (beta chain) was sequenced for a study of monozygotic twins with inflammatory bowel disease. The CDR3 length is 14 residues. Germline assignment: CDR1 ENHRY and CDR2 SYGVKD. Using the 5' RACE reads, TCRdb records one entry per CDR3 protein without DNA. The listing contains approximately 420,000 distinct CDR3 sequences. The sequence derives from a human donor with ulcerative colitis or Crohn's disease, or a healthy co-twin of an affected twin (not recorded which). The J gene is TRBJ2-7, the V gene TRBV10-3; TCRdb's D call of TRBD2 is untestable without DNA. The sequencing sample was made of blood. The CDR3 protein is CAINPGPRTYEQYF.